What follows are 27 T cell receptor beta chains derived from one specimen sequenced in a study of blood T cell repertoires in COVID-19. The assay was immunoSEQ multiplex PCR, and TCRdb's table has in-frame clones only and misses some. The table records roughly 200,000 clones, roughly 80% of them present only once. Sequences were obtained from peripheral blood. These receptors were obtained from a woman in her 70s with acute or convalescent COVID-19.

This clone was seen just once. At one end the junction does not follow the germline gene, possibly because of a read error. The chain recombines TRBV14 with TRBJ2-7, with 8 bases that match TRBD2. Germline loops: CDR1 SGHDN, CDR2 FVKESK. The CDR3 totals 15 residues. CDR3: CPSSQAGEGLYEQYF. As DNA, the CDR3 is TGCCCAAGCAGCCAAGCGGGGGAGGGCCTCTACGAGCAGTACTTC.

The chain carries TRBV11-2 and TRBJ2-3; D remains ambiguous. V was shortened by 0 bases and J by 3 bases, with 10 bases between the two germline ends. Germline CDR1 is SGHAT and CDR2 is FQNNGV. This CDR3 has 15 residues. CDR3 region: CASSLDLTTTDTQYF. The CDR3 DNA is TGTGCCAGCAGCTTAGATCTTACTACTACAGATACGCAGTATTTT.

The gene calls are TRBV4-1 and TRBJ2-2; 7 bases line up with TRBD1. With 4 bases clipped from V and 0 bases from J, the junction kept 8 bases outside the gene matches. Germline lookup yields CDR1 MGHRA and CDR2 YSYEKL. The CDR3 sequence is 17 residues long. CDR3 sequence (DNA): TGCGCCAGCAGCCCTTGGGGTCAGGGGGCGAACACCGGGGAGCTGTTTTTT. It specifies CASSPWGQGANTGELFF.

This clone was picked up a small number of times. The V call is TRBV19, the J call TRBJ2-7, with TRBD1 identical over 11 bases. The CDR3 runs to 15 residues. Germline CDR1 LNHDA, CDR2 SQIVND (reference sequence). Unmatched junction bases numbered 9, after V lost 5 bases and J lost 6 bases. The CDR3 protein is CASSDPGQGVSEQYF. CDR3 bases: TGTGCCAGTAGTGACCCGGGACAGGGGGTTAGCGAGCAGTACTTC.

The CDR3 loop reads CASSSGTGGREQFF. The CDR3 DNA is TGCGCCAGCAGCTCCGGGACAGGGGGCAGGGAGCAGTTCTTC. The chain recombines TRBV5-1 with TRBJ2-1; 12 bases fit TRBD1. With V trimmed by 3 bases and J by 10 bases, 5 bases remained unmatched. This CDR3 spans 14 amino acids. CDR1 SGHRS and CDR2 YFSETQ come from the germline V gene.

The genes are TRBV19 and TRBJ1-6; 11 nucleotides agree with TRBD1. Germline assignment: CDR1 LNHDA and CDR2 SQIVND (reference sequence). V lost 5 bases to trimming and J lost 0 bases; unmatched junction nucleotides: 12. The CDR3 spans 20 residues. Here the CDR3 reads CASSRTGGRRASSYNSPLHF. CDR3 nucleotides: TGTGCCAGTAGTCGGACAGGGGGCAGAAGGGCGAGCTCCTATAATTCACCCCTCCACTTT.

V is TRBV6-1 and J is TRBJ2-7; D not resolved. This CDR3 is 17 amino acids long. With 3 bases removed from V and 3 bases from J, the gap between germline ends came to 21 bases. Germline loops: CDR1 MNHNS, CDR2 SASEGT. The DNA for the CDR3 is TGTGCCAGCAGTGACCCAAGGTCGGGTCAGATTAACTACGAGCAGTACTTC. Translation gives CASSDPRSGQINYEQYF.

J is TRBJ2-2 and V is TRBV5-4; D is perhaps TRBD1 (6 bases). This CDR3 is 14 amino acids long. V was cut by 3 bases and J by 1 base, with 7 bases left in between. Germline assignment: CDR1 SGHNT and CDR2 YYREEE (reference sequence). The CDR3 region has the DNA TGTGCCAGCAGCTGGGGACAGAACACCGGGGAGCTGTTTTTT. Encoded protein: CASSWGQNTGELFF.

V gene TRBV9 combines with J gene TRBJ2-7, with a possible D match to TRBD2 (5 bases). This CDR3 comprises 13 residues. From germline, CDR1 is SGDLS and CDR2 YYNGEE. V dropped 3 bases and J dropped 5 bases, with 12 bases sitting between them. The CDR3 nucleotides are TGTGCCAGCAGCGCTGGGAGACATAACGAGCAGTACTTC. Its translation: CASSAGRHNEQYF.

The chain is built from TRBV7-9 and TRBJ2-3; 12 bases fit TRBD2. Looked up from germline, CDR1 is SEHNR and CDR2 is FQNEAQ (reference sequence). The CDR3 has 15 residues. The ends lost 5 bases at V and 6 bases at J; junction bases unmatched: 6. The CDR3 DNA reads TGTGCCAGCAGCCCGACTAGCGGGAGTTGGGATACGCAGTATTTT. Amino acids: CASSPTSGSWDTQYF.

The chain links TRBV5-1 to TRBJ2-7, with a weak D call TRBD1 (5 bases). Germline V gene lookup returns CDR1 SGHRS and CDR2 YFSETQ. Trimming removed 0 bases from V and 5 bases from J, with 9 bases in between. The CDR3 is 13 residues long. In DNA form, the CDR3 reads TGCGCCAGCAGCTTGGAGGGCAGGGACGAGCAGTACTTC. This codes for CASSLEGRDEQYF.

J is TRBJ2-1 and V is TRBV11-2, with 11 nucleotides matching TRBD1. Unmatched junction bases numbered 5, after V lost 5 bases and J lost 5 bases. Per the germline V gene, CDR1 is SGHAT and CDR2 is FQNNGV. The CDR3 has 15 amino acids. The chain's CDR3 is CASSVGTGGHNEQFF. Written as DNA, the CDR3 is TGTGCCAGCAGCGTCGGGACAGGGGGTCACAATGAGCAGTTCTTC. The full variable domain, completed using reference TRBV11-2 and TRBJ2-1, is EAGVAQSPRYKIIEKRQSVAFWCNPISGHATLYWYQQILGQGPKLLIQFQNNGVVDDSQLPKDRFSAERLKGVDSTLKIQPAKLEDSAVYLCASSVGTGGHNEQFFGPGTRLTVL.

The chain recombines TRBV12-3 or TRBV12-4 with TRBJ1-5, with unresolved D. V dropped 6 bases and J dropped 3 bases, with 9 bases sitting between them. This CDR3 comprises 13 residues. The CDR3 sequence: CASSIGLNQPQHF. CDR3 sequence (DNA): TGTGCCAGCAGCATCGGTCTCAATCAGCCCCAGCATTTT.

The gene calls are TRBV6-5 and TRBJ1-1; 9 nucleotides line up with TRBD1. There are 16 residues in the CDR3. The junction had 7 bases not matched to a gene; V was cut back by 4 bases and J by 1 base. Germline V lookup: CDR1 MNHEY, CDR2 SVGAGI. The CDR3 nucleotides are TGTGCCAGCAGTTTCGGACAGGGGAGGGGGAACACTGAAGCTTTCTTT. It codes for CASSFGQGRGNTEAFF.

The chain employs TRBV2 and TRBJ2-3; TRBD2 is a possible D gene (6 bases). Trimming pared 6 bases from V and 3 bases from J, leaving 10 bases between. CDR1 and CDR2 (germline): SNHLY, FYNNEI. This CDR3 contains 13 residues. The CDR3 spells CASRLSGTDTQYF. In nucleotides, the CDR3 is TGTGCCAGCAGGCTTAGCGGTACAGATACGCAGTATTTT.

The rearrangement links TRBV28 to TRBJ2-3, with a tentative D call TRBD2 (5 bases). Trimming left V 6 bases short and J 1 base short, with 17 bases between. Germline CDR1 reads MDHEN; CDR2 reads SYDVKM. CDR3 length: 16 residues. CDR3 sequence: CASRSQSGKRTDTQYF. As DNA, the CDR3 is TGTGCCAGCAGATCCCAGAGCGGTAAGCGCACAGATACGCAGTATTTT.

The table lists this clone with a few counts. The chain links TRBV19 to TRBJ2-1; weak D call: TRBD2 (6 bases). This CDR3 is built from 15 residues. Germline CDR1 LNHDA, CDR2 SQIVND (reference sequence). Trimming took 5 bases from V and 7 from J, leaving 18 bases between them. CDR3 protein: CASSPPRSGGNEQFF. In DNA form, the CDR3 reads TGTGCCAGTAGTCCCCCAAGGAGTGGGGGGAATGAGCAGTTCTTC.

The V gene is TRBV14, the J gene TRBJ2-7; 14 bases fit TRBD2. CDR3 length equals 15 residues. The ends lost 5 bases at V and 7 bases at J; junction bases unmatched: 7. Germline V lookup: CDR1 SGHDN, CDR2 FVKESK. The CDR3 sequence: CASSTRLAGGWEQYF. The CDR3 region has the DNA TGTGCCAGCAGCACCCGACTAGCGGGAGGGTGGGAGCAGTACTTC.

The rearrangement links TRBV2 to TRBJ2-7; no definite D call. Germline CDR1 reads SNHLY; CDR2 reads FYNNEI. The CDR3 sequence is 14 residues long. Trimming took off 6 bases at V and 4 bases at J, with 16 bases between the two ends. CDR3 nucleotides: TGTGCCAGCAGAGACACAACCAGCTTTTACGAGCAGTACTTC. Translating gives CASRDTTSFYEQYF. Combining the CDR3 with reference TRBV2 and TRBJ2-7 gives the whole variable domain EPEVTQTPSHQVTQMGQEVILRCVPISNHLYFYWYRQILGQKVEFLVSFYNNEISEKSEIFDDQFSVERPDGSNFTLKIRSTKLEDSAMYFCASRDTTSFYEQYFGPGTRLTVT.

The chain uses TRBV5-6 and TRBJ1-5; TRBD1 matches 9 bases. This CDR3 spans 15 amino acids. The V gene end was trimmed by 4 bases and the J gene end by 3 bases; junction bases not matched to a gene: 5. CDR1 and CDR2 (germline): SGHDT, YYEEEE. DNA of the CDR3: TGTGCCAGCAGCCGATGGGACAGGGACAATCAGCCCCAGCATTTT. Translating gives CASSRWDRDNQPQHF.

The chain links TRBV7-3 to TRBJ2-1; 7 nucleotides agree with TRBD2. The length of the CDR3 is 16 residues. The germline gives CDR1 SGHTA, CDR2 FQGTGA. V was pared by 0 bases and J by 4 bases, with 6 bases of the junction left unmatched. The DNA for the CDR3 is TGTGCCAGCAGCTTAACGTTGGCGGGAGTATACAATGAGCAGTTCTTC. This translates into CASSLTLAGVYNEQFF.

This sequence joins TRBV28 and TRBJ1-6, with 8 bases lining up with TRBD1. The CDR3 is 17 residues long. Germline assignment: CDR1 MDHEN and CDR2 SYDVKM. The trim removed 2 bases at V and 9 bases at J, leaving 12 bases unmatched. The CDR3 spells CASSLGAGQGRSSPLHF. CDR3 DNA sequence: TGTGCCAGCAGTTTAGGGGCAGGACAGGGAAGAAGTTCACCCCTCCACTTT.

The chain employs TRBV5-8 and TRBJ1-2; the D is unclear. Trimming took 0 bases from V and 1 from J, leaving 10 bases between them. This CDR3 comprises 15 residues. From germline, CDR1 is SGHTS and CDR2 YDEGEE. CDR3 in amino acids: CASSLAPPGNYGYTF. The CDR3 DNA reads TGTGCCAGCAGCTTGGCACCCCCCGGTAACTATGGCTACACCTTC.

The V gene is TRBV5-1, the J gene TRBJ1-4, with D unclear. Germline assignment: CDR1 SGHRS and CDR2 YFSETQ. This CDR3 has 14 residues. The ends were cut back, 0 bases at V and 10 bases at J, with 13 bases in the middle. CDR3 bases: TGCGCCAGCAGCTTGGGCTATTCCCCCCCAAAACTGTTTTTT. Translating gives CASSLGYSPPKLFF. Drawing the rest from reference TRBV5-1 and TRBJ1-4, the complete variable domain is KAGVTQTPRYLIKTRGQQVTLSCSPISGHRSVSWYQQTPGQGLQFLFEYFSETQRNKGNFPGRFSGRQFSNSRSEMNVSTLELGDSALYLCASSLGYSPPKLFFGSGTQLSVL.

The CDR3 sequence: CASSYRGNTEAFF. CDR3 nucleotides: TGTGCCAGCAGTTACAGGGGTAACACTGAAGCTTTCTTT. This chain joins TRBV27 and TRBJ1-1, with 7 bases identical to TRBD1. Per germline, CDR1 MNHEY and CDR2 SMNVEV (reference sequence). The ends lost 4 bases at V and 2 bases at J; junction bases unmatched: 1. The CDR3 spans 13 residues.

The V and J genes are TRBV7-9 and TRBJ2-7; 9 bases agree with TRBD1. After removal of 5 bases from V and 1 base from J, the junction contained 6 bases not matched to a gene. This CDR3 is built from 15 residues. Per germline, CDR1 SEHNR and CDR2 FQNEAQ (reference sequence). The CDR3 bases are TGTGCCAGCAGCGCACCGGGACAGGGTTCCTACGAGCAGTACTTC. Its translation is CASSAPGQGSYEQYF.

Regarding this clone: The junction departs from the called germline gene at one end, perhaps through a read error. The chain recombines TRBV14 with TRBJ2-1; 7 bases are shared with TRBD1. The CDR3 sequence is 13 residues long. Germline CDR1 is SGHDN and CDR2 is FVKESK. CDR3 sequence: CASSLQYRDSRVF. For the CDR3, the DNA is TGTGCCAGCAGCCTACAATACCGGGACAGTAGGGTCTTC.